This T cell receptor (beta chain) appears in the sequencing data of a study of T cell responses to AZD1222 COVID-19 vaccine. This CDR3 contains 15 residues. The V gene lost 4 bases and the J gene lost 2 bases, with 12 bases spanning the gap. Germline V gene lookup returns CDR1 MNHEY and CDR2 SVGAGI. Assay: immunoSEQ multiplex PCR; the TCRdb copy retains only in-frame clones and omits some. The data show 150,000 or so clones, with approximately 90% seen just once and about 4.2% held by the top ten. The material sequenced was peripheral blood, taken on day 0 of AZD1222 vaccination. The J gene is TRBJ2-1, the V gene TRBV6-5; weak D call: TRBD2 (6 bases). This clonotype was obtained from an adult in good health. The CDR3 nucleotides are TGTGCCAGCAGTTTACAGCGGGCCGCCTACAATGAGCAGTTCTTC. Its protein product is CASSLQRAAYNEQFF.